The 5 T cell receptor beta chains below were found in one sample sequenced in a study of blood T cell repertoires in COVID-19. This table comes from immunoSEQ multiplex PCR, and its TCRdb copy is limited to in-frame clones, with some not included. The table records roughly 100,000 clones, about nine tenths of them present only once. The material sequenced was peripheral blood. The receptors derive from a woman between 65 and 79 years old with acute or convalescent COVID-19.

V is TRBV27 and J is TRBJ2-3; 12 bases map to TRBD2. CDR3 length: 16 residues. V was pared by 1 base and J by 4 bases, with 3 bases of the junction left unmatched. The germline gives CDR1 MNHEY, CDR2 SMNVEV (reference sequence). In DNA form, the CDR3 reads TGTGCCAGCAGTTTATTGGCTAGCGGGAGGGCAGATACGCAGTATTTT. Its translation: CASSLLASGRADTQYF.

The J gene is TRBJ1-1, the V gene TRBV6-5; TRBD1 is a possible D gene (5 bases). The V gene's germline CDR1 is MNHEY and CDR2 SVGAGI. Trimming removed 6 bases at V and 2 bases at J, with 13 bases between. This CDR3 contains 14 residues. The chain's CDR3 is CASSRRGGNTEAFF. The CDR3 DNA reads TGTGCCAGCAGCCGCCGGGGGGGTAACACTGAAGCTTTCTTT.

This sequence joins TRBV28 and TRBJ1-5, with 7 nucleotides matching TRBD1. CDR1 is MDHEN, CDR2 SYDVKM, per germline. Trimming removed 6 bases from V and 3 bases from J; junction bases left unmatched: 17. This CDR3 has 18 amino acids. The CDR3 loop is CASRKLKQGPTANQPQHF. As DNA, the CDR3 is TGTGCCAGCAGGAAACTGAAACAGGGGCCCACAGCCAATCAGCCCCAGCATTTT.

The J gene is TRBJ2-2, the V gene TRBV28; TRBD1 is a possible D gene (5 bases). CDR1 is MDHEN, CDR2 SYDVKM, per germline. This CDR3 has 20 residues. V lost 6 bases and J lost 8, with 34 bases in between. CDR3: CASRAPQGQRTHYRLGELFF. The CDR3 DNA sequence: TGTGCCAGCAGGGCCCCTCAAGGACAAAGGACGCACTACCGTTTAGGGGAGCTGTTTTTT. The whole variable domain, filled in from reference TRBV28 and TRBJ2-2, reads DVKVTQSSRYLVKRTGEKVFLECVQDMDHENMFWYRQDPGLGLRLIYFSYDVKMKEKGDIPEGYSVSREKKERFSLILESASTNQTSMYLCASRAPQGQRTHYRLGELFFGEGSRLTVL.

This clone showed up just once. The CDR3 protein is CASSLRTSFSSNEQFF. For the CDR3, the DNA is TGTGCCAGCAGTCTTCGGACTAGCTTTAGCTCCAATGAGCAGTTCTTC. V usage is TRBV6-2 or TRBV6-3 and J usage is TRBJ2-1, with TRBD2 identical over 8 bases. Germline V gene data show CDR1 as MNHEY and CDR2 as SVGEGT. The CDR3 is 16 residues long. The V and J ends lost 5 bases and 6 bases, in that order; junction bases with no gene match: 12.